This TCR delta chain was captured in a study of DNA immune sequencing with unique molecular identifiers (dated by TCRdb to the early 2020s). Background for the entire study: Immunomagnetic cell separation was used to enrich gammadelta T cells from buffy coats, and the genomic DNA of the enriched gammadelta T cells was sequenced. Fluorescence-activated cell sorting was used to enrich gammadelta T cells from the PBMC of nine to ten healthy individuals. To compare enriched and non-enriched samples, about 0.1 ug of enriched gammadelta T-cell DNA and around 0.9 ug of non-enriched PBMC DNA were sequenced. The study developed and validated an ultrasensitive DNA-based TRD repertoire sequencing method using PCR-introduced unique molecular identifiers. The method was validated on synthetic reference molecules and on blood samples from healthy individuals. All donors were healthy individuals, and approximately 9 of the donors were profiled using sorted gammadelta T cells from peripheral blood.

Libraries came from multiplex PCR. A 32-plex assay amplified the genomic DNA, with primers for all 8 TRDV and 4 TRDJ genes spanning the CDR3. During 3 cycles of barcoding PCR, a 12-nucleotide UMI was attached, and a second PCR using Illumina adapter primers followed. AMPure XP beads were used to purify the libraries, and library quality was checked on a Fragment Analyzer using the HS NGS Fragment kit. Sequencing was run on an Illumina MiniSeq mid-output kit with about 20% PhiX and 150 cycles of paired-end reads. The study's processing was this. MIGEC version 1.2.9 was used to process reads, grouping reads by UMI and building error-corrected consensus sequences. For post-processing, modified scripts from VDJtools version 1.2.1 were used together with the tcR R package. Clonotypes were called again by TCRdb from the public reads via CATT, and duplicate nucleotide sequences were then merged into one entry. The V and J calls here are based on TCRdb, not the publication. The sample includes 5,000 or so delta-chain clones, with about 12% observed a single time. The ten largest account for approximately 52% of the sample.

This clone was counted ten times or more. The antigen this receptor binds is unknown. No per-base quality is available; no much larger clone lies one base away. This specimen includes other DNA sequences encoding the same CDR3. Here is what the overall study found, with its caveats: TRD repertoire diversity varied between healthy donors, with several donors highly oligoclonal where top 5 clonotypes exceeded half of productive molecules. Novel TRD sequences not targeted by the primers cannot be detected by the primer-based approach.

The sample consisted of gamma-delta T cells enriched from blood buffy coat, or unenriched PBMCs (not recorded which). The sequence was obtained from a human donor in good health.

At the DNA level, the sequence is TGTGCTCTTGGAGCCGTATGTGTTCGCCGACGACCTTACTGGGGGACCTTACCTACCGATAAACTCATCTTT. Translated, this gives CALGAVCVRRRPYWGTLPTDKLIF. The sequence links TRDV1 to TRDJ1, and 9 bases in between align with TRDD3. TCRdb supplies no J gene; here it was assigned by aligning the nucleotide sequence to germline. Trimming leaves V shorter by 6 bases and J shorter by 2 bases, with the junction holding 34 bases beyond the gene matches. The CDR3 holds 24 amino acids from the cysteine to the phenylalanine. Only the CDR3 DNA is retained, 72 bases long and in frame from the first base. Looking up the germline V gene yields CDR1 TSWWSYY and CDR2 QGS.